These 17 T cell receptor beta chains share one sample of origin, sequenced in a study of PD-1 blockade in classical Hodgkin lymphoma. All the patients suffered relapse after autologous stem cell transplantation, and brentuximab vedotin exposure differed. Measured with immunoSEQ multiplex PCR; TCRdb has only the in-frame clones, and not every one. Of some 100,000 clones listed, 80% to 95% are singletons. The sample in question was peripheral blood mononuclear cells (PBMCs), obtained at baseline. The receptors derive from a human donor with classical Hodgkin lymphoma.

The rearrangement links TRBV18 to TRBJ1-1; D gene uncertain. The CDR3 runs to 15 residues. The V and J ends lost 3 bases and 3 bases respectively, with 14 bases between them. Germline CDR1 and CDR2: KGHSH and LQKENI. CDR3 nucleotide sequence: TGTGCCAGCTCACCCCTAACGGGTGTGGACACTGAAGCTTTCTTT. Its protein product is CASSPLTGVDTEAFF.

The chain is built from TRBV5-1 and TRBJ1-5; D is unclear. The CDR3 has 16 residues. CDR1 and CDR2 (germline): SGHRS, YFSETQ. Trimming cost V 0 bases and J 6 bases, with 16 bases left between them. CDR3 region: CASSLEAIGVGQPQHF. CDR3 coding DNA: TGCGCCAGCAGCTTGGAAGCGATTGGGGTGGGTCAGCCCCAGCATTTT.

The CDR3 protein is CASSPSPFQPQHF. CDR3 sequence (DNA): TGTGCCAGCAGTCCGTCCCCCTTTCAGCCCCAGCATTTT. The rearrangement uses TRBV6-5 and TRBJ1-5; D gene uncertain. The CDR3 runs to 13 residues. From germline, CDR1 is MNHEY and CDR2 SVGAGI. Trimming left V 5 bases short and J 6 bases short, with 11 bases between.

The J gene is TRBJ1-3, the V gene TRBV5-6; TRBD1 is a possible D gene (5 bases). Per germline, CDR1 SGHDT and CDR2 YYEEEE. V was cut by 3 bases and J by 1 base, with 14 bases left in between. The CDR3 covers 16 residues. This chain's CDR3 is CASSWDLGGSGNTIYF. CDR3 nucleotides: TGTGCCAGCAGCTGGGACCTGGGAGGGTCTGGAAACACCATATATTTT.

This sequence joins TRBV4-1 and TRBJ2-2, with D perhaps TRBD1 (5 bases). This CDR3 has 17 amino acids. Germline V gene data show CDR1 as MGHRA and CDR2 as YSYEKL. The germline V and J ends were trimmed by 1 base and 2 bases, with 14 bases remaining between them. The DNA of the CDR3 is TGCGCCAGCAGCCAAGCTACAAGGACATTCAACACCGGGGAGCTGTTTTTT. Its protein is CASSQATRTFNTGELFF.

The J gene is TRBJ2-5, the V gene TRBV27; TRBD2 aligns across 13 bases. The CDR3 contains 15 residues. The V gene end was trimmed by 7 bases and the J gene end by 4 bases; junction bases not matched to a gene: 6. Germline V gene lookup returns CDR1 MNHEY and CDR2 SMNVEV (reference sequence). The CDR3, as DNA: TGTGCCAGCACACTAGCGGGAGGGCCTGGAGAGACCCAGTACTTC. It yields the protein CASTLAGGPGETQYF.

The chain is built from TRBV5-1 and TRBJ2-7; D may match TRBD1 or TRBD2 (5 bases each). CDR1 is SGHRS and CDR2 is YFSETQ in the germline V gene. This CDR3 has 14 residues. Trimming took off 2 bases at V and 0 bases at J, with 9 bases between the two ends. The CDR3 DNA is TGCGCCAGCAGCTTATGGGACGGCTCCTACGAGCAGTACTTC. Translation: CASSLWDGSYEQYF.

This rearrangement joins TRBV5-1 to TRBJ2-2; 7 bases agree with TRBD2. The trim removed 4 bases at V and 2 bases at J, leaving 5 bases unmatched. Germline V CDR1 and CDR2: SGHRS, YFSETQ. The CDR3 consists of 15 residues. CDR3: CASSPQRENTGELFF. The CDR3 DNA reads TGCGCCAGCAGCCCCCAGCGGGAAAACACCGGGGAGCTGTTTTTT.

V usage is TRBV29-1 and J usage is TRBJ1-2; D may be TRBD1 (6 bases). CDR1 and CDR2 (germline): SQVTM, ANQGSEA. V lost 8 bases and J lost 7, with 20 bases in between. This CDR3 region has 13 residues. In DNA, the CDR3 is TGCAGCTTTCGGACAGCGCTCGGGAGTGGCTACACCTTC. Translation gives CSFRTALGSGYTF.

This clone was recorded only once. The chain links TRBV28 to TRBJ1-5; D not certain. Trimming cost V 4 bases and J 3 bases, with 10 bases left between them. Germline CDR1 reads MDHEN; CDR2 reads SYDVKM. The CDR3 consists of 14 residues. The CDR3 here is CASSYNADNQPQHF. Here the CDR3 DNA reads TGTGCCAGCAGTTACAATGCGGACAATCAGCCCCAGCATTTT.

This sequence joins TRBV12-2 and TRBJ2-3. TRBV12-2 is listed as a pseudogene. This CDR3 has 17 amino acids. Written as DNA, the CDR3 is TGTGCAAGTCGCTTATTCTCCCAGCTCTCTAGCACAGATACGCAGTATTTT. Translating gives CASRLFSQLSSTDTQYF.

This rearrangement joins TRBV11-2 to TRBJ2-6, with D uncertain. Per the germline V gene, CDR1 is SGHAT and CDR2 is FQNNGV. V gave up 2 bases and J gave up 2 bases, with 7 bases separating them. The length of the CDR3 is 15 residues. CDR3: CASSLYGPGANVLTF. CDR3 sequence (DNA): TGTGCCAGCAGCTTATATGGGCCTGGGGCCAACGTCCTGACTTTC.

The rearrangement uses TRBV29-1 and TRBJ1-3; 12 positions match TRBD1. The length of the CDR3 is 14 residues. Germline V CDR1 and CDR2: SQVTM, ANQGSEA. V was clipped by 5 bases and J by 4 bases; unmatched bases: 3. The CDR3 DNA reads as TGCAGCGTTACGGGACAGGGGGCCGGAAACACCATATATTTT. Encoded protein: CSVTGQGAGNTIYF.

The chain joins TRBV27 to TRBJ2-5; TRBD1 or TRBD2 may be the D gene (5 bases each). The CDR3 extends over 14 amino acids. Trimming removed 6 bases at V and 4 bases at J, with 15 bases between. Germline CDR1 is MNHEY and CDR2 is SMNVEV (reference sequence). CDR3 in DNA: TGTGCCAGCAGAGGTGGGGGAAAAGGAGAGACCCAGTACTTC. It yields the protein CASRGGGKGETQYF.

This clone was detected once. The rearrangement links TRBV6-5 to TRBJ2-3, with D tentatively TRBD1 (6 bases). V was shortened by 8 bases and J by 2 bases, with 14 bases between the two germline ends. Germline CDR1 MNHEY, CDR2 SVGAGI. The CDR3 covers 14 residues. As DNA, the CDR3 is TGTGCCAGCGCACCGGGACAAGCCACAGATACGCAGTATTTT. Encoded protein: CASAPGQATDTQYF.

The gene calls are TRBV20-1 and TRBJ2-2; D is undetermined. CDR1 is DFQATT and CDR2 is SNEGSKA in the germline V gene (reference sequence). Deletions cut 5 bases from V and 8 bases from J, with 9 bases between. The CDR3 sequence is 11 residues long. The chain's CDR3 is CSAAPRGELFF. The CDR3 nucleotides are TGCAGTGCTGCCCCACGGGGGGAGCTGTTTTTT.

This clone was observed a single time. The chain employs TRBV5-1 and TRBJ2-7; D remains ambiguous. V was trimmed by 0 bases and J by 2 bases, leaving 6 bases between them. Germline assignment: CDR1 SGHRS and CDR2 YFSETQ. This CDR3 is built from 13 residues. The CDR3 loop reads CASSLDVTYEQYF. CDR3 nucleotides: TGCGCCAGCAGCTTGGACGTGACCTACGAGCAGTACTTC.